This section outlines one T cell receptor beta chain sequence together with its context. Use of 60 Vbeta and 13 Jbeta primers characterized the PCR. Method: immunoSEQ multiplex PCR; TCRdb's copy keeps in-frame clones and lacks some. The sample holds 180,000 or so clones. The data stem from a study of cytomegalovirus exposure and HLA in healthy donors. Study summary: In a previous analysis, 110 million or so unique TCR beta sequences were found from 150 million to 200 million T cells. Falling in the Caucasian-associated ancestry cluster were 80% to 90% of 398 genotyped donors.

There are 15 residues in the CDR3. The V and J ends lost 2 bases and 4 bases, in that order; junction bases with no gene match: 6. From germline, CDR1 is GTSNPN and CDR2 SVGIG (reference sequence). This sequence was found in a boy aged 5 to 17 in good health and CMV-seronegative. Specimen: PBMCs. The gene calls are TRBV30 and TRBJ1-4; the match to TRBD1 covers 8 bases. The CDR3 DNA follows: TGTGCCTGGAGTCTGGGACAGGTCGTTAATGAAAAACTGTTTTTT. Its translation: CAWSLGQVVNEKLFF.